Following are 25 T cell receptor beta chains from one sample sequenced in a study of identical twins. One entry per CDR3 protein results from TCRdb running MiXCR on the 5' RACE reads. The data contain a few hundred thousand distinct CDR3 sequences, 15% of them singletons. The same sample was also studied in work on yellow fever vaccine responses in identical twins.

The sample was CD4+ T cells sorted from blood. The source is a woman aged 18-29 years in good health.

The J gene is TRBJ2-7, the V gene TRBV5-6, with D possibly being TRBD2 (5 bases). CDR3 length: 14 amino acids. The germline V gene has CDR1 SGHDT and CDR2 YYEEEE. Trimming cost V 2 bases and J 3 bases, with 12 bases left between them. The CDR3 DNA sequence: TGTGCCAGCAGCTTAGAAGGGCGGGTCTACGAGCAGTACGTC. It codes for CASSLEGRVYEQYV.

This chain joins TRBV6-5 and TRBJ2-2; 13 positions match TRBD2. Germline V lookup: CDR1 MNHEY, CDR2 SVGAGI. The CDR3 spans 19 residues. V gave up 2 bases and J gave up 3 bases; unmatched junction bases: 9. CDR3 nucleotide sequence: TGTGCCAGCAGTTACGAGGGACTAGCGGGATTCTGGGACACCGGGGAGCTGTTTTTT. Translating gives CASSYEGLAGFWDTGELFF.

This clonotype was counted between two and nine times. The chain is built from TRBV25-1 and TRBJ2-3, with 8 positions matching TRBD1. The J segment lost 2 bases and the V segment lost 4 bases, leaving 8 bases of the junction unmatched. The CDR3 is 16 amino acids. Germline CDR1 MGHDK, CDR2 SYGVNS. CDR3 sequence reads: CASSGVGTGHTDTQYF. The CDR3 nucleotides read TGTGCCAGCAGTGGAGTCGGGACAGGTCACACAGATACGCAGTATTTT. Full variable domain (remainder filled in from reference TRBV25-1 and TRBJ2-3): EADIYQTPRYLVIGTGKKITLECSQTMGHDKMYWYQQDPGMELHLIHYSYGVNSTEKGDLSSESTVSRIRTEHFPLTLESARPSHTSQYLCASSGVGTGHTDTQYFGPGTRLTVL.

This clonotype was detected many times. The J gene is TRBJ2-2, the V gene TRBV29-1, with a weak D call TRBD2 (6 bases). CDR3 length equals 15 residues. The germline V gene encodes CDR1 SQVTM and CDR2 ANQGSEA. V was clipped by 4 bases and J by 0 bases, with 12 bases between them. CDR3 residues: CSVVTSATNTGELFF. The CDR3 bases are TGCAGCGTTGTGACTAGTGCTACGAACACCGGGGAGCTGTTTTTT.

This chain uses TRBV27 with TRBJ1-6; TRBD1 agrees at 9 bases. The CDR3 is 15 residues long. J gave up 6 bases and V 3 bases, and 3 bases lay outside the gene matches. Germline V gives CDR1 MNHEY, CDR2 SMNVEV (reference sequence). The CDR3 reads CASSFRGQGNSPLHF. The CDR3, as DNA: TGTGCCAGCAGTTTTCGGGGACAGGGTAATTCACCCCTCCACTTT.

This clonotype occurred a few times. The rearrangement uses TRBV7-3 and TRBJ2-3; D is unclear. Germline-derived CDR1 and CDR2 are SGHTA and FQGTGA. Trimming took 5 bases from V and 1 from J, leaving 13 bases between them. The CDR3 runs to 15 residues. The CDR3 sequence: CASSLSGLRTDTQYF. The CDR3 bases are TGTGCCAGCAGCCTATCCGGGTTACGCACAGATACGCAGTATTTT. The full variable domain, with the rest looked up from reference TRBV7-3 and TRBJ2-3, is GAGVSQTPSNKVTEKGKYVELRCDPISGHTALYWYRQSLGQGPEFLIYFQGTGAADDSGLPNDRFFAVRPEGSVSTLKIQRTERGDSAVYLCASSLSGLRTDTQYFGPGTRLTVL.

CDR3 DNA sequence: TGTGCCAGCAGCCGCGGCGGATTCTCTAGCGGGGGACGAACAGATACGCAGTATTTT. Amino acid sequence: CASSRGGFSSGGRTDTQYF. The chain recombines TRBV11-1 with TRBJ2-3; 10 bases align to TRBD2. The trim removed 5 bases at V and 3 bases at J, leaving 17 bases unmatched. The germline V gene has CDR1 SGHAT and CDR2 FQDESV (reference sequence). The CDR3 is 19 residues long.

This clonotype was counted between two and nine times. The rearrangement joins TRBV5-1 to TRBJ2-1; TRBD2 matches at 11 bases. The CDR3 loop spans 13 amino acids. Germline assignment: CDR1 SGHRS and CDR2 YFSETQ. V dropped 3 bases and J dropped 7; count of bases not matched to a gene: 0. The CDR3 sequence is CASSSSGGNEQFF. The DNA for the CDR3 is TGCGCCAGCAGCTCTAGCGGGGGGAATGAGCAGTTCTTC.

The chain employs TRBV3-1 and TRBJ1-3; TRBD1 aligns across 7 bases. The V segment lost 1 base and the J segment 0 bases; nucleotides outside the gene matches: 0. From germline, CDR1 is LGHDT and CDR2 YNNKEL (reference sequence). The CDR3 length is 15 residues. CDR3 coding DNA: TGTGCCAGCAGCCAAGGGGACAGCTCTGGAAACACCATATATTTT. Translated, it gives CASSQGDSSGNTIYF.

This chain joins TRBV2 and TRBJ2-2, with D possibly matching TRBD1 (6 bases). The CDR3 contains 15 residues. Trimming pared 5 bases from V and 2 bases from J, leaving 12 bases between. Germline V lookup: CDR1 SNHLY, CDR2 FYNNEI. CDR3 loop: CASSTQGPNTGELFF. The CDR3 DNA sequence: TGTGCCAGCAGTACCCAGGGGCCCAACACCGGGGAGCTGTTTTTT.

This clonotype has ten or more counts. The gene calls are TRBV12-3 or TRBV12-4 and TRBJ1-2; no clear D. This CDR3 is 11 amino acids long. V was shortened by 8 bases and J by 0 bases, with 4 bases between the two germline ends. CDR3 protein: CASGSNYGYTF. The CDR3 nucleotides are TGTGCCAGCGGATCTAACTATGGCTACACCTTC.

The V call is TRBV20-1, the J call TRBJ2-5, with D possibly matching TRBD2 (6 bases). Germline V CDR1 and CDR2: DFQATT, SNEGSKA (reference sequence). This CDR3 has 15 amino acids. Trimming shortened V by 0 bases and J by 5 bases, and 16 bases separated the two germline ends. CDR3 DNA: TGCAGTGCTAGAGATGGGGGACTCCCTGCCGAGACCCAGTACTTC. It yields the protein CSARDGGLPAETQYF.

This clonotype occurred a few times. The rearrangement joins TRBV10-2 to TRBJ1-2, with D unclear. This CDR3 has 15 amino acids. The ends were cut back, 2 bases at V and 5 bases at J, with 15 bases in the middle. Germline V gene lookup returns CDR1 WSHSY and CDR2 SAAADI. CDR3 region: CASSELRRESYGYTF. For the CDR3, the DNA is TGCGCCAGCAGTGAGCTAAGAAGGGAGTCGTATGGCTACACCTTC.

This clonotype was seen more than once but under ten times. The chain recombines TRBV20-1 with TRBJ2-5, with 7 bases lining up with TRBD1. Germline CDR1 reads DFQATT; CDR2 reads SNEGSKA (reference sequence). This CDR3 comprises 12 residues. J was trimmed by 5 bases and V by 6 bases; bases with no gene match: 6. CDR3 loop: CSARDSAETQYF. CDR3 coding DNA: TGCAGTGCCCGGGACAGTGCTGAGACCCAGTACTTC.

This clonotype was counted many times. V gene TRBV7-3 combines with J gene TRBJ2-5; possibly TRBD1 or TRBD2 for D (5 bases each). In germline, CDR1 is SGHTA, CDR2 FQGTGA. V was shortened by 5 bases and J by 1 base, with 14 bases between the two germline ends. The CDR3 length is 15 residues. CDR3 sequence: CASSQGAVSQETQYF. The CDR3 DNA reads TGTGCCAGCAGCCAGGGAGCAGTCTCCCAAGAGACCCAGTACTTC. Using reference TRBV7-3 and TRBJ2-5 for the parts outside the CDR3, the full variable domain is GAGVSQTPSNKVTEKGKYVELRCDPISGHTALYWYRQSLGQGPEFLIYFQGTGAADDSGLPNDRFFAVRPEGSVSTLKIQRTERGDSAVYLCASSQGAVSQETQYFGPGTRLLVL.

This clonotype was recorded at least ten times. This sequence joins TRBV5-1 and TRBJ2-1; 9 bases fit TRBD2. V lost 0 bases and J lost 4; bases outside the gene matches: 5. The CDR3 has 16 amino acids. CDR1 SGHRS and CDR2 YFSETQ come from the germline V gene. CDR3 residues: CASSLGVAGEYNEQFF. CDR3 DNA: TGCGCCAGCAGCTTGGGGGTAGCGGGAGAGTACAATGAGCAGTTCTTC.

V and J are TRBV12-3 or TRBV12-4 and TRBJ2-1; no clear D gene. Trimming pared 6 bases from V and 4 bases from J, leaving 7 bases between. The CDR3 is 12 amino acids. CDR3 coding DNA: TGTGCCAGCAGCACCTTGTACAATGAGCAGTTCTTC. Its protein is CASSTLYNEQFF.

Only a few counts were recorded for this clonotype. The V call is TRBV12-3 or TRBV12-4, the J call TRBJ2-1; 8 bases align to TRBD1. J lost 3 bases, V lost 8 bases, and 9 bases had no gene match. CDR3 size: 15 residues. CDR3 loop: CASAMAGGDYNEQFF. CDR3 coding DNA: TGTGCCAGCGCTATGGCAGGGGGCGACTACAATGAGCAGTTCTTC.

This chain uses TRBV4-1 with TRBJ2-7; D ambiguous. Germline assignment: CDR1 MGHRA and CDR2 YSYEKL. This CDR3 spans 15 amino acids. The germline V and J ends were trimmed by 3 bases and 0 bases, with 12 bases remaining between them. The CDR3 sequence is CASSQRIGSSYEQYV. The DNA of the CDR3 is TGCGCCAGCAGCCAGCGGATCGGGTCCTCCTACGAGCAGTACGTC.

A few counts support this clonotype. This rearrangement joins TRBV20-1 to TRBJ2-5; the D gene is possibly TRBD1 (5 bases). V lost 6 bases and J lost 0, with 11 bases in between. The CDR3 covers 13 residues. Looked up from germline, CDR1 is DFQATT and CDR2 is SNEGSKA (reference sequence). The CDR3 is CSAMGLYQETQYF. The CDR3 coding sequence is TGCAGTGCGATGGGGCTGTACCAAGAGACCCAGTACTTC.

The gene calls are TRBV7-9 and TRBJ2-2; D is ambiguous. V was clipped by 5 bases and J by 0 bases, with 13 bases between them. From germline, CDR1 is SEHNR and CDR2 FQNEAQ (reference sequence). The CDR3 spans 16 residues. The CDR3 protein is CASSEHGLPNTGELFF. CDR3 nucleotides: TGTGCCAGCAGCGAACACGGGCTTCCGAACACCGGGGAGCTGTTTTTT.

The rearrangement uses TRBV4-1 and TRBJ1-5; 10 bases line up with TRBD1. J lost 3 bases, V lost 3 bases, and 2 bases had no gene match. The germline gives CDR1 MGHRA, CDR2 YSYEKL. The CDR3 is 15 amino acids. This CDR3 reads CASSQTGGDNQPQHF. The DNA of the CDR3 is TGCGCCAGCAGCCAGACAGGGGGCGACAATCAGCCCCAGCATTTT.

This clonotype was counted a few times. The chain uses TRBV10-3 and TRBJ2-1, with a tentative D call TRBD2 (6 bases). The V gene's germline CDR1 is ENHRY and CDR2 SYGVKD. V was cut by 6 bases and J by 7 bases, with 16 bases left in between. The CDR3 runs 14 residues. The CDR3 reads CAISGQTSWNEQFF. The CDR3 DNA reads TGTGCCATCAGCGGGCAAACTAGCTGGAATGAGCAGTTCTTC.

The CDR3 DNA follows: TGTGCCTCCGCCTCACCCGCCTTCCCTCTCGGCAGGGAAGAGTCTGGGGCCAACGTCCTGACTTTC. Translating it yields CASASPAFPLGREESGANVLTF. J is TRBJ2-6 and V is TRBV24-1; weak D call: TRBD1 (5 bases). The germline CDR1 and CDR2 sequences are KGHDR and SFDVKD. Between the trimmed V and J ends, which lost 12 bases and 1 base, there was a span of 36 bases. CDR3 length equals 22 residues.

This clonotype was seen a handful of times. The CDR3 nucleotides are TGTGCCAGCAGCCACGGACAGGATCCCTATGGCTACACCTTC. Translated, it gives CASSHGQDPYGYTF. The chain carries TRBV14 and TRBJ1-2; TRBD1 aligns across 7 bases. CDR1 and CDR2 (germline): SGHDN, FVKESK. The ends lost 3 bases at V and 4 bases at J; junction bases unmatched: 5. The CDR3 is made up of 14 amino acids.